Listed here are 25 T cell receptor beta chains from one sample, sequenced in a study of low-dose radiotherapy and immunotherapy resistance in tumors (dated by TCRdb to 2021 to 2024). The time point label corresponds to: after trial treatment. In the paper's terms, the treatment or condition label means: LDRT plus nivolumab, ipilimumab, low-dose cyclophosphamide and aspirin (RACIN trial). Sequencing took place on an Illumina HiSeq 2500. Superscript III and a set of TRAV- and TRBV-specific primers were used to synthesize first-strand cDNA, so that both TCRalpha and TCRbeta chains were covered. TCRs were amplified for 20 PCR cycles with Phusion, using a constant-region primer paired with the adapter attached to the V primers. Using fastp trimming at Q25 and MiXCR clonotype assembly, TCRdb reanalyzed the public sequencing data and kept in-frame beta chains. Rows with one shared CDR3 protein collapse into an entry with the most common genes and DNA. In all, the sample holds roughly 32,000 distinct CDR3 sequences, and approximately 49% of those were seen once. The ten largest account for 5% to 6% of the sample.

This specimen consisted of PBMCs, obtained after low-dose radiotherapy plus immunotherapy. The receptors were gathered from a male donor with gallbladder cancer.

Comment on this clonotype: A single base is all that separates this from a far larger clone, so a read error is likely. The J gene is TRBJ2-7, the V gene TRBV10-3; D possibly corresponds to TRBD1 (5 bases). CDR3 length equals 14 residues. V was clipped by 6 bases and J by 7 bases, with 19 bases between them. Germline CDR1 is ENHRY and CDR2 is SYGVKD. DNA of the CDR3: TGTGCCATCAGCACGACAGTAAAGGACAATGAGCAGTACTTC. The encoded protein is CAISTTVKDNEQYF.

This clonotype was recorded once. Since a far larger clone is one base different, this is likely a read error. This rearrangement joins TRBV7-9 to TRBJ2-5, with 7 bases lining up with TRBD2. Looked up from germline, CDR1 is SEHNR and CDR2 is FQNEAQ (reference sequence). CDR3 length: 14 residues. CDR3 protein: CAISFGGTKETQYF. DNA for the CDR3: TGTGCCATCAGCTTTGGCGGGACTAAAGAGACCCAGTACTTC.

This clonotype was seen many times. The rearrangement links TRBV9 to TRBJ2-2, with D possibly matching TRBD2 (5 bases). Germline V lookup: CDR1 SGDLS, CDR2 YYNGEE. The CDR3 spans 12 residues. Trimming took 3 bases from V and 6 from J, leaving 6 bases between them. CDR3 protein: CASSAEAGELFF. The CDR3 DNA reads TGTGCCAGCAGCGCGGAGGCCGGGGAGCTGTTTTTT. The entire variable domain, with the rest obtained from reference TRBV9 and TRBJ2-2, is as follows: DSGVTQTPKHLITATGQRVTLRCSPRSGDLSVYWYQQSLDQGLQFLIQYYNGEERAKGNILERFSAQQFPDLHSELNLSSLELGDSALYFCASSAEAGELFFGEGSRLTVL.

This clonotype is medium-sized by share. The genes are TRBV24-1 and TRBJ2-1; possibly TRBD2 for D (7 bases). Trimming cost V 2 bases and J 7 bases, with 23 bases left between them. Germline V gives CDR1 KGHDR, CDR2 SFDVKD. This CDR3 has 18 residues. CDR3 protein: CATSDSLTPGGVRNEQFF. The CDR3 coding sequence is TGTGCCACCAGTGATTCTCTTACGCCGGGGGGCGTTCGGAATGAGCAGTTCTTC.

This clonotype was seen once. A far larger clone is one nucleotide away, so this likely arose from a read error. The V gene is TRBV6-6, the J gene TRBJ2-5, with D possibly matching TRBD1 (5 bases). Germline CDR1 reads MNHNY; CDR2 reads SVGAGI (reference sequence). V was pared by 8 bases and J by 4 bases, with 14 bases between. The CDR3 is 13 amino acids. This CDR3 is CASWTTVPETQYF. The CDR3 DNA sequence: TGTGCCAGCTGGACGACAGTCCCAGAGACCCAGTACTTC.

The V and J genes are TRBV28 and TRBJ2-1; TRBD2 matches 14 bases. Germline lookup yields CDR1 MDHEN and CDR2 SYDVKM. The trim removed 5 bases at V and 5 bases at J, leaving 8 bases unmatched. The CDR3 covers 17 residues. CDR3 DNA: TGTGCCAGCAGTCAAGGACTAGCGGGAGGTAGAAACAATGAGCAGTTCTTC. Translation: CASSQGLAGGRNNEQFF.

This CDR3 is CSVEQYNEQFF. DNA for the CDR3: TGCAGCGTTGAACAGTACAATGAGCAGTTCTTC. This chain links TRBV29-1 with TRBJ2-1, with D unclear. V shed 2 bases and J shed 4 bases, with 3 bases lying between them. The CDR3 runs 11 residues. Germline CDR1 SQVTM, CDR2 ANQGSEA.

J is TRBJ1-1 and V is TRBV5-1; D remains unclear. V lost 0 bases to trimming and J lost 4 bases, with 10 bases between them. CDR3 size: 14 residues. From germline, CDR1 is SGHRS and CDR2 YFSETQ. CDR3 in amino acids: CASSLDVAGTEAFF. Written as DNA, the CDR3 is TGCGCCAGCAGCTTGGACGTGGCTGGCACTGAAGCTTTCTTT. Looking up the rest from reference TRBV5-1 and TRBJ1-1 gives the full variable domain: KAGVTQTPRYLIKTRGQQVTLSCSPISGHRSVSWYQQTPGQGLQFLFEYFSETQRNKGNFPGRFSGRQFSNSRSEMNVSTLELGDSALYLCASSLDVAGTEAFFGQGTRLTVV.

The chain employs TRBV20-1 and TRBJ1-2; 12 bases fit TRBD1. The CDR3 contains 14 residues. The trim removed 3 bases at V and 5 bases at J, leaving 4 bases unmatched. In germline, CDR1 is DFQATT, CDR2 SNEGSKA (reference sequence). This chain's CDR3 is CSARGTGGGYGYTF. The CDR3 DNA is TGCAGTGCTAGGGGGACAGGGGGCGGATATGGCTACACCTTC.

This clonotype was seen many times. The chain links TRBV7-6 to TRBJ2-3; no clear D gene. CDR1 is SGHVS, CDR2 FNYEAQ, per germline. The CDR3 extends over 13 amino acids. Trimming removed 5 bases at V and 0 bases at J, with 6 bases between. CDR3 coding DNA: TGTGCCAGCAGCCCCGGGAGCACAGATACGCAGTATTTT. It is translated as CASSPGSTDTQYF.

This clonotype was picked up many times. The V call is TRBV23-1, the J call TRBJ2-4; no firm D call. TRBV23-1 belongs to the ORF category, with a function that is uncertain. V lost 8 bases, J lost 1 base, and 9 bases lay in between. The CDR3 is made up of 13 amino acids. The CDR3 sequence: CASRRWAKNIQYF. The DNA for the CDR3 is TGCGCCAGCCGCCGGTGGGCCAAAAACATTCAGTACTTC.

This clonotype was recorded only once. A far more abundant clone sits one base away, making this likely a read error. This chain joins TRBV6-2 or TRBV6-3 and TRBJ2-5; TRBD2 matches 9 bases. Germline CDR1 and CDR2: MNHEY and SVGEGT. V shed 8 bases and J 11 bases; nucleotides not matched to a gene: 18. This CDR3 has 15 amino acids. The chain's CDR3 is CASLSLAGINNEQYF. The CDR3 DNA sequence: TGTGCCAGCTTAAGCCTAGCGGGAATCAACAATGAGCAGTACTTC.

J is TRBJ1-2 and V is TRBV6-8, with 9 bases fitting TRBD1. With V trimmed by 4 bases and J by 8 bases, 8 bases remained unmatched. The CDR3 length is 14 residues. CDR1 and CDR2 (germline): MNHGY, SAAAGT. The CDR3 here is CASSSIDRGSGYTF. The CDR3 bases are TGTGCCAGCAGTTCCATAGACAGGGGGAGCGGCTACACCTTC.

This clonotype was seen many times. The CDR3 is CASSTLQVPLSGANVLTF. CDR3 sequence (DNA): TGTGCCAGCAGCACGCTACAGGTCCCCCTCTCTGGGGCCAACGTCCTGACTTTC. This sequence joins TRBV7-9 and TRBJ2-6, with TRBD1 as a possible D gene (5 bases). Trimming took off 5 bases at V and 0 bases at J, with 17 bases between the two ends. Germline loops: CDR1 SEHNR, CDR2 FQNEAQ (reference sequence). This CDR3 spans 18 amino acids.

This clonotype was detected ten times or more. Written as DNA, the CDR3 is TGCGCCAGCAGCCAAGATGAGGCACGTGAAGCTTTCTTT. Its translation is CASSQDEAREAFF. The chain is built from TRBV4-3 and TRBJ1-1, with D unresolved. Germline lookup yields CDR1 LGHNA and CDR2 YSLEER. The V gene lost 0 bases and the J gene lost 7 bases, with 9 bases spanning the gap. CDR3 length: 13 amino acids.

The chain combines TRBV7-9 with TRBJ2-3; no reliable D call. CDR1 and CDR2 from the germline V gene are SEHNR and FQNEAQ (reference sequence). V lost 2 bases, J lost 1 base, and 10 bases lay in between. This CDR3 region has 15 residues. The DNA for the CDR3 is TGTGCCAGCAGCTTAACGGCCCAGGGCACAGATACGCAGTATTTT. Amino acid sequence: CASSLTAQGTDTQYF. Complete variable domain (other parts from reference TRBV7-9 and TRBJ2-3): DTGVSQNPRHKITKRGQNVTFRCDPISEHNRLYWYRQTLGQGPEFLTYFQNEAQLEKSRLLSDRFSAERPKGSFSTLEIQRTEQGDSAMYLCASSLTAQGTDTQYFGPGTRLTVL.

About this clonotype itself: The conserved closing phenylalanine or tryptophan is absent in this CDR3, likely reflecting a read error. This chain joins TRBV4-1 and TRBJ1-5; D call uncertain. CDR3 length equals 14 residues. In germline, CDR1 is MGHRA, CDR2 YSYEKL. V shed 0 bases and J shed 8 bases, with 11 bases lying between them. The CDR3 spells CASSQDWPAEPQHL. CDR3 nucleotide sequence: TGCGCCAGCAGCCAAGATTGGCCAGCGGAGCCCCAGCATTTG.

This clonotype was detected ten times or more. The CDR3 sequence: CSDQQGGRTEAFF. For the CDR3, the DNA is TGCAGCGATCAACAGGGGGGGCGAACTGAAGCTTTCTTT. The V call is TRBV29-1, the J call TRBJ1-1; TRBD1 matches at 8 bases. Germline CDR1 and CDR2: SQVTM and ANQGSEA. The junction had 9 bases not matched to a gene; V was cut back by 7 bases and J by 5 bases. This CDR3 has 13 amino acids.

This clonotype has more than one count but fewer than ten. The chain employs TRBV3-1 and TRBJ2-3; TRBD2 matches 10 bases. V lost 2 bases and J lost 6; bases outside the gene matches: 5. The CDR3 is 15 residues long. Germline CDR1 reads LGHDT; CDR2 reads YNNKEL (reference sequence). CDR3 bases: TGTGCCAGCAGCCAACCAGCGGGGGGGCCGGATACGCAGTATTTT. This gives the protein CASSQPAGGPDTQYF.

The chain recombines TRBV18 with TRBJ2-2, with D unresolved. CDR1 is KGHSH and CDR2 is LQKENI in the germline V gene. Trimming stripped 3 bases from V and 0 bases from J, with 11 bases between. The CDR3 spans 16 residues. The DNA of the CDR3 is TGTGCCAGCTCACCTCCTTACGGCCCGAACACCGGGGAGCTGTTTTTT. It encodes CASSPPYGPNTGELFF.

V and J are TRBV29-1 and TRBJ1-1; D call uncertain. The CDR3 sequence is 14 residues long. V was trimmed by 5 bases and J by 2 bases, leaving 15 bases between them. Germline CDR1 reads SQVTM; CDR2 reads ANQGSEA. The CDR3 loop is CSVRSAQGNTEAFF. The CDR3 coding sequence is TGCAGCGTTAGGTCAGCGCAAGGTAACACTGAAGCTTTCTTT.

This clonotype has just a few counts. V gene TRBV20-1 combines with J gene TRBJ1-5; 10 bases are a match to TRBD1. V shed 8 bases, J shed 6 bases, and the junction held 19 bases outside the gene matches. The CDR3 runs to 17 residues. From germline, CDR1 is DFQATT and CDR2 SNEGSKA (reference sequence). CDR3 protein: CSLTGGQGSLGGQPQHF. The CDR3 nucleotides are TGCAGTTTGACCGGGGGACAGGGGTCCCTGGGCGGTCAGCCCCAGCATTTT.

Relative to its sample, this clonotype is medium-sized. J is TRBJ2-3 and V is TRBV28; no definite D call. The length of the CDR3 is 13 residues. Trimming took off 8 bases at V and 0 bases at J, with 9 bases between the two ends. Germline lookup yields CDR1 MDHEN and CDR2 SYDVKM. CDR3 sequence: CASGVGSTDTQYF. For the CDR3, the DNA is TGTGCCAGCGGGGTGGGGAGCACAGATACGCAGTATTTT.

CDR3 amino acids: CAISEYGGHTDTQYF. CDR3 DNA sequence: TGTGCCATCAGTGAGTATGGAGGTCACACAGATACGCAGTATTTT. The chain employs TRBV10-3 and TRBJ2-3; tentatively, D is TRBD2 (5 bases). Trimming removed 1 base at V and 2 bases at J, with 10 bases between. Germline V gene lookup returns CDR1 ENHRY and CDR2 SYGVKD. The length of the CDR3 is 15 residues.

Turning to this clonotype: Only one base separates this from a far larger clonotype, so it likely reflects a read error. The chain links TRBV6-2 or TRBV6-3 to TRBJ2-1; no clear D. This CDR3 spans 12 amino acids. Germline V gene data show CDR1 as MNHEY and CDR2 as SVGEGT. Trimming pared 6 bases from V and 10 bases from J, leaving 13 bases between. The DNA for the CDR3 is TGTGCCAGCAGAGAAAGTCCCTACGAGCAGTTCTTC. This sequence encodes CASRESPYEQFF.